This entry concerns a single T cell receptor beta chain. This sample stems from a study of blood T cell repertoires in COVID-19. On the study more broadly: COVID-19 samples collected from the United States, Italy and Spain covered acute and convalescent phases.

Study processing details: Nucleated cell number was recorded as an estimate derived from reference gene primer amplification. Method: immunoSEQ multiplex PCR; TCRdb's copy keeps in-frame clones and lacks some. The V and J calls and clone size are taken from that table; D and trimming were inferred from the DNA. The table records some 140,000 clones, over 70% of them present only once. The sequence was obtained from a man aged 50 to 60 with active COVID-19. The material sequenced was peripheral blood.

This CDR3 is CASSLDRTTYNEQFF. Written as DNA, the CDR3 is TGTGCCAGCAGCTTAGACCGGACAACCTACAATGAGCAGTTCTTC. The chain joins TRBV7-2 to TRBJ2-1, with a tentative D call TRBD1 (5 bases). The V gene's germline CDR1 is SGHTA and CDR2 FQGNSA. Between the trimmed V and J ends, which lost 1 base and 2 bases, there was a span of 9 bases. This CDR3 is 15 amino acids long.